This T cell receptor (beta chain) originates from a study of beta chain features in type 1 diabetes (dated by TCRdb to 2016 to 2018). Study-level background: Mean age, gender distribution, total cell number and subset yield did not differ between patients and healthy donors. A total of about 100 million sorted cells were examined across all samples, and RNA yield correlated strongly with the number of cells per subset. Regulatory and stem cell-like memory subsets were isolated from only 8 patients and roughly eight healthy donors, whereas naive and central memory subsets came from all 30 or so donors. The study compared TCRB repertoires of sorted circulating CD4+ T cell subsets between recently diagnosed type 1 diabetes patients and matched healthy donors.

In regard to this clone: It lacks a known antigen. Qualities for individual bases were not recorded, and no much larger clone is one base off.

Each donor gave one peripheral blood draw, roughly 110 mL on average, collected into heparinised tubes. A BD FACSAria II and a panel including CD45RO, CCR7, CD25, CD127, CD95 and CD27 were used to sort naive, central memory, regulatory and stem cell-like memory CD4+ T cells. Every sorted population had a purity above 98%. PBMCs were separated immediately by Lymphoprep density gradient centrifugation and were stained directly, without being cultured. To minimize batch effects, samples were stained and sorted in pairs, one healthy donor with one patient per experiment. Counted from cysteine to phenylalanine, this CDR3 has 16 amino acids. This entry keeps only the CDR3 DNA: 48 bases, framed from base 1. Based on the germline V gene, the CDR1 and CDR2 sequences are MGHRA and YSYEKL. V is reduced by 4 bases and J by 0 bases, leaving a spacing of 16 bases between them. The full study reports these points: PCR may preferentially amplify shorter templates, but because patient and control samples were amplified and corrected together, any resulting skew would affect both groups equally. In all four CD4+ subsets, TCRB CDR3 length was moderately but significantly shorter in type 1 diabetes patients. Only small numbers of individuals were included in the HLA sub-analyses, which left unresolved whether HLA type had any influence on TCRB rearrangement. Because cDNA was sequenced instead of genomic DNA, activated cells with high expression could be over-represented, although the groups did not differ in activation or CD3 levels. Naive, central memory and regulatory TCRB repertoires appeared to be more similar among patients than among healthy donors. At VDJ recombination sites, type 1 diabetes patients had fewer insertions and more deleted nucleotides, which implies abnormalities in thymic rearrangement.

The High Capacity cDNA Reverse Transcription Kit was used to reverse transcribe all of the isolated RNA, meaning that expressed TCRB transcripts were what got sequenced. Deep immunoSEQ sequencing was applied to naive, central memory and regulatory T cell samples, giving an average of roughly 3.5 million total reads per sample. Sorted cells were lysed in RLT buffer, and RNA was extracted using DNase-treated RNeasy Micro or Mini kits according to cell number. To prevent cross-contamination, every cell subset was processed on its own, while patient and healthy donor samples were processed together. The immunoSEQ multiplex PCR was used to amplify TCRB sequences from cDNA, yielding 87-bp fragments that span the CDR3 region. Sequencing of the amplicons was done on the Illumina HiSeq platform. The authors' pipeline ran thus. PCR bias was corrected computationally using synthetic template baselines, and reads within Hamming distance 2 were collapsed, with unmergeable singletons discarded. Reads were aligned to IMGT to assign V, D and J genes, CDR3 length, and insertions or deletions at six rearrangement sites. Within each subset, clonotype counts were normalized to sorted cell number, after which true diversity and Gini coefficients were computed with the tcR R package. Repertoire sharing was quantified using the overlap coefficient calculated on TCRB nucleotide sequences. The table comes from immuneACCESS by way of TCRdb, which keeps in-frame sequences with V and J called. Part of the clones is missing from these tables; in studies checked, under half for an unresolved V gene and the rest for unknown reasons. V, J and clone size are those of that table, while D and trimming were read from the DNA. Counted in this sample were 110,000 to 150,000 clones; about 9.7% of them appeared once. The biggest ten clones account for 0.65% of the sample.

The chain is encoded by TRBV4-1 joined to TRBJ2-7, with TRBD2 tentatively as D gene (5 bases match). The TCR originated in a woman aged 40-49 years in good health. Sequenced material: central memory CD4+ T cells from blood. The nucleotide sequence reads TGCGCCAGCAGCCCCGGAGGTGTCGGTAGCTCCTACGAGCAGTACTTC. It specifies CASSPGGVGSSYEQYF.